The rows below give T cell receptor beta chains drawn from one sample of a study of shared clonotypes between healthy human individuals. Generated by immunoSEQ multiplex PCR, the TCRdb table keeps only in-frame clones and is missing some. The sample has around 1,100,000 clones, approximately 75% seen once. The sample was memory CD4+ T cells from PBMCs. The origin of the receptors is a man aged 18 to 29 in good health. Some clones in this sample may be carry-over from other donors' samples. The CDR3 runs from the conserved cysteine through the conserved F or W. The D gene is left open where the match is weak. Rows give clone size only sometimes, using once, few, many, or a class for an expanded clone.

cdr3_nt,cdr3_aa,j_call,v_call,d_call,clone_size
TGTGCCAGCAGCTTGATTGGCGAGCAGTACTTC,CASSLIGEQYF,TRBJ2-7,TRBV5-4,-,-
TGCGCCAGCAGCTTGTTAGGACAGACCTCTGGGGCCAACGTCCTGACTTTC,CASSLLGQTSGANVLTF,TRBJ2-6,TRBV5-1,-,-
TGTGCCAGTAGTGCTGGGGCCTATGGGGCCAACGTCCTGACTTTC,CASSAGAYGANVLTF,TRBJ2-6,TRBV19,-,-
TGCAGCTCCCTGGGAGGTAAAGGAGCCGATGAGCAGTTCTTC,CSSLGGKGADEQFF,TRBJ2-1,TRBV29-1,-,-
TGTGCCAGCAGCGTAACCGGGACCTCGGGCAATGAGCAGTTCTTC,CASSVTGTSGNEQFF,TRBJ2-1,TRBV11-2,-,-
TGTGCCATCAGTGCCGGGACAGGGCGGAACACCGGGGAGCTGTTTTTT,CAISAGTGRNTGELFF,TRBJ2-2,TRBV10-3,TRBD1,-
TGTGCCAGCAGCTTGGTTGGGGGGATGAACACTGAAGCTTTCTTT,CASSLVGGMNTEAFF,TRBJ1-1,TRBV5-6,-,-
TGCGCCAGCAGCTTGAGCTGGTTGTCCGAGCAGTACTTC,CASSLSWLSEQYF,TRBJ2-7,TRBV5-1,-,-
TGTGCCAGCAGCGTAGGGGGACTAGCGGCTACCGGGGAGCTGTTTTTT,CASSVGGLAATGELFF,TRBJ2-2,TRBV9,TRBD2,-
TGCGCCAGCAGCTCTGGACAGGGGGCGCGAGGTTACGAGACCCAGTACTTC,CASSSGQGARGYETQYF,TRBJ2-5,TRBV5-1,TRBD1,-
TGTGCCAGCAGCCCGGACGGACCCGCGAACACCGGGGAGCTGTTTTTT,CASSPDGPANTGELFF,TRBJ2-2,TRBV5-6,-,-
TGTGCCAGCCCCCGGGATGGGCAGGCCGAGACCCAGCATTTT,CASPRDGQAETQHF,TRBJ1-5,TRBV27,-,once
TGTGCCAGCAGTTCAAGGAGGCGGGACACGGGAGAAAAACTGTTTTTT,CASSSRRRDTGEKLFF,TRBJ1-4,TRBV6-5,-,-
TGTGCCAGCAGAAGGGGAGCGGGAGGGTCGACCGGGGAGCTGTTTTTT,CASRRGAGGSTGELFF,TRBJ2-2,TRBV7-6,TRBD2,-
TGTGCCAGCAGTGCACTAGCGGGTGCCTACAATGAGCAGTTCTTC,CASSALAGAYNEQFF,TRBJ2-1,TRBV28,TRBD2,-
TGTGCCAGCAGTGAAAGTGGCAGCTTGAGGGAGTACTTC,CASSESGSLREYF,TRBJ2-7,TRBV25-1,-,-
TGTGCCAGCAGTTATAGGGCCAAATACGAGCAGTACTTC,CASSYRAKYEQYF,TRBJ2-7,TRBV6-6,-,-
TGCAGCGTTGGTTCTGGCCCCGAGACCCAGTACTTC,CSVGSGPETQYF,TRBJ2-5,TRBV29-1,-,-
TGTGCCAGCAGGCCTTTTACAGATACGCAGTATTTT,CASRPFTDTQYF,TRBJ2-3,TRBV28,-,-
TGTGCCTGGGGGCCGGGCGGGACTAAATCCTACGAGCAGTACTTC,CAWGPGGTKSYEQYF,TRBJ2-7,TRBV30,TRBD2,-
TGTGCCAGCAGTTTTATTGGTGTGGGTCCGTGGGAGCAGTACTTC,CASSFIGVGPWEQYF,TRBJ2-7,TRBV28,-,-
TGTGCCAGCAGCTGGGCTAGACAGGCCGGGACTAGCGGCTACGAGCAGTACTTC,CASSWARQAGTSGYEQYF,TRBJ2-7,TRBV5-8,TRBD2,-